A single sample gave rise to the 18 T cell receptor beta chains below, sequenced in a study of T cells in Graves' hyperthyroidism and ophthalmopathy. Amplification yielded TCR beta CDR3 regions, with RNA transcripts as the source. HTBI primers drove first-round RT-PCR of the TCR CDR3. Each CDR3 protein gets one entry after TCRdb re-called the multiplex PCR reads with MiXCR. The repertoire holds approximately 700,000 distinct CDR3 sequences, with over 15% as singletons. What was sequenced was blood. These receptors originate from a man aged 18 to 30 with Graves' hyperthyroidism.

The rearrangement links TRBV6-1 to TRBJ2-1; tentatively, D is TRBD2 (5 bases). The germline gives CDR1 MNHNS, CDR2 SASEGT. V was trimmed by 5 bases and J by 8 bases, leaving 16 bases between them. CDR3 length equals 14 residues. The CDR3 DNA reads TGTGCCAGCAGTTCCCCTCGGGGTAGAGATGAGCAGTTCTTC. It is translated as CASSSPRGRDEQFF.

About this clonotype itself: The junction does not match germline at one end; this may be a read error. The V gene is TRBV7-2, the J gene TRBJ2-3, with D tentatively TRBD1 or TRBD2 (5 bases each). CDR1 and CDR2 from the germline V gene are SGHTA and FQGNSA. This CDR3 has 13 amino acids. DNA of the CDR3: TGTGCCAGCAGCTTAGGAGGGGAGAATACGCGGTATTTT. It codes for CASSLGGENTRYF.

This clonotype was seen many times. V usage is TRBV18 and J usage is TRBJ2-5; 7 bases line up with TRBD2. The CDR3 has 15 amino acids. The trim removed 6 bases at V and 2 bases at J, leaving 9 bases unmatched. The germline V gene encodes CDR1 KGHSH and CDR2 LQKENI. CDR3 nucleotides: TGTGCCAGCTCCCCCCCGGGAGGTTGGCAAGAGACCCAGTACTTC. It yields the protein CASSPPGGWQETQYF. The full variable domain, rest sourced from reference TRBV18 and TRBJ2-5, is NAGVMQNPRHLVRRRGQEARLRCSPMKGHSHVYWYRQLPEEGLKFMVYLQKENIIDESGMPKERFSAEFPKEGPSILRIQQVVRGDSAAYFCASSPPGGWQETQYFGPGTRLLVL.

This clonotype occurred a few times. The chain recombines TRBV5-1 with TRBJ2-7, with D uncertain. Germline CDR1 and CDR2: SGHRS and YFSETQ. This CDR3 has 15 residues. The V gene lost 0 bases and the J gene lost 1 base, with 11 bases spanning the gap. The CDR3 is CASSLAPDTSYEQYF. The CDR3 DNA reads TGCGCCAGCAGCTTGGCTCCTGACACGTCCTACGAGCAGTACTTC.

This clonotype has at least ten counts. This chain uses TRBV12-3 or TRBV12-4 with TRBJ2-3; 9 nucleotides agree with TRBD2. The CDR3 extends over 17 amino acids. The V segment lost 5 bases and the J segment 0 bases; nucleotides outside the gene matches: 9. The CDR3 loop is CASSGLAPAPSTDTQYF. The CDR3 coding sequence is TGTGCCAGCAGTGGACTAGCGCCCGCCCCTAGCACAGATACGCAGTATTTT.

This chain joins TRBV4-2 and TRBJ2-7; 9 bases agree with TRBD1. CDR1 LGHNA and CDR2 YNFKEQ come from the germline V gene. Trimming at V came to 0 bases and at J to 1 base, leaving 4 bases not matched to a gene. This CDR3 region has 16 residues. The DNA for the CDR3 is TGTGCCAGCAGCCAAGATGGGGACAGGGAGTCCTACGAGCAGTACTTC. Residues: CASSQDGDRESYEQYF.

V and J are TRBV18 and TRBJ2-5; TRBD2 matches at 8 bases. In germline, CDR1 is KGHSH, CDR2 LQKENI. With V trimmed by 3 bases and J by 3 bases, 9 bases remained unmatched. The CDR3 runs 16 residues. CDR3 loop: CASSPLTSAGEETQYF. The CDR3 region has the DNA TGTGCCAGCTCACCTCTAACCTCAGCGGGAGAAGAGACCCAGTACTTC.

The gene calls are TRBV28 and TRBJ2-7; 8 bases match TRBD2. Germline CDR1 reads MDHEN; CDR2 reads SYDVKM. V lost 5 bases and J lost 4; bases outside the gene matches: 10. This CDR3 is 15 amino acids long. The CDR3 is CASSALRGGQYEQYF. The CDR3 region has the DNA TGTGCCAGCAGTGCCCTCCGGGGGGGGCAGTACGAGCAGTACTTC.

The chain links TRBV6-8 to TRBJ2-7; D is possibly TRBD1 (5 bases). The CDR3 is 16 amino acids. Deletions cut 7 bases from V and 2 bases from J, with 21 bases between. Germline V gene sequence: CDR1 MNHGY, CDR2 SAAAGT. This CDR3 reads CASNSHGAIEAYEQYF. CDR3 nucleotides: TGTGCCAGCAACTCTCATGGGGCTATCGAGGCCTACGAGCAGTACTTC.

A few counts support this clonotype. The chain joins TRBV7-2 to TRBJ2-6; TRBD1 matches 7 bases. V shed 5 bases and J 2 bases; nucleotides not matched to a gene: 6. Germline CDR1 is SGHTA and CDR2 is FQGNSA. The CDR3 runs 16 residues. The CDR3: CASSHDRVPGANVLTF. For the CDR3, the DNA is TGTGCCAGCAGCCACGACAGGGTGCCTGGGGCCAACGTCCTGACTTTC.

This clonotype was detected many times. The V gene is TRBV29-1, the J gene TRBJ1-6; unclear D gene. Per the germline V gene, CDR1 is SQVTM and CDR2 is ANQGSEA. The CDR3 has 15 residues. Trimming took 7 bases from V and 10 from J, leaving 23 bases between them. The CDR3 is CSAQVGNSGGSPLHF. The CDR3 DNA reads TGCAGCGCCCAGGTGGGAAATTCGGGAGGCTCACCCCTCCACTTT.

There are many counts of this clonotype. The chain recombines TRBV28 with TRBJ2-7; 7 nucleotides match TRBD2. The germline V gene has CDR1 MDHEN and CDR2 SYDVKM. Trimming at V came to 6 bases and at J to 1 base, leaving 6 bases not matched to a gene. The CDR3 is 14 residues long. The CDR3 nucleotides read TGTGCCAGCAGCCCCACTAGCGCTTCCTACGAGCAGTACTTC. It translates to CASSPTSASYEQYF.

This clonotype was observed many times. The rearrangement uses TRBV30 and TRBJ2-7; the match to TRBD1 covers 7 bases. The length of the CDR3 is 13 residues. The ends lost 6 bases at V and 1 base at J; junction bases unmatched: 6. Germline V gives CDR1 GTSNPN, CDR2 SVGIG (reference sequence). The CDR3 DNA reads as TGTGCCTGTAGGGGGCAGGCGTCCTACGAGCAGTACTTC. It translates to CACRGQASYEQYF.

This clonotype has only a few counts. The genes are TRBV20-1 and TRBJ2-1; 7 nucleotides agree with TRBD1. Germline V lookup: CDR1 DFQATT, CDR2 SNEGSKA (reference sequence). Trimming took 3 bases from V and 2 from J; bases not matched to a gene: 7. The CDR3 contains 15 residues. In DNA form, the CDR3 reads TGCAGTGCTAGTGAGGGGGCGCCCCCCTACAATGAGCAGTTCTTC. It yields the protein CSASEGAPPYNEQFF.

The sample holds many counts of this clonotype. The chain joins TRBV2 to TRBJ2-7; no firm D call. CDR1 is SNHLY and CDR2 is FYNNEI in the germline V gene. V lost 3 bases and J 3 bases, leaving 9 bases between the germline ends. CDR3 length: 13 amino acids. CDR3 residues: CASSEAGIYEQYF. The DNA for the CDR3 is TGTGCCAGCAGTGAGGCAGGAATCTACGAGCAGTACTTC.

This clonotype has ten or more counts. The chain combines TRBV7-9 with TRBJ2-7; D call uncertain. V was pared by 7 bases and J by 5 bases, with 12 bases between. Germline V CDR1 and CDR2: SEHNR, FQNEAQ (reference sequence). This CDR3 spans 12 amino acids. CDR3 DNA sequence: TGTGCCAGCACGTTCCTTCACGACGAGCAGTACTTC. Its protein product is CASTFLHDEQYF.

This clonotype was seen many times. This chain uses TRBV7-2 with TRBJ1-1; no firm D call. CDR3 size: 15 residues. Germline loops: CDR1 SGHTA, CDR2 FQGNSA. Trimming removed 2 bases from V and 4 bases from J, with 14 bases in between. CDR3 sequence (DNA): TGTGCCAGCAGCTTACTACCGTCCGCCGGCACTGAAGCTTTCTTT. As protein: CASSLLPSAGTEAFF. Drawing the rest from reference TRBV7-2 and TRBJ1-1, the complete variable domain is GAGVSQSPSNKVTEKGKDVELRCDPISGHTALYWYRQSLGQGLEFLIYFQGNSAPDKSGLPSDRFSAERTGGSVSTLTIQRTQQEDSAVYLCASSLLPSAGTEAFFGQGTRLTVV.

This clonotype was observed a handful of times. This rearrangement joins TRBV20-1 to TRBJ2-5; 11 nucleotides match TRBD2. V lost 5 bases, J lost 3 bases, and 11 bases stayed unmatched. Germline lookup yields CDR1 DFQATT and CDR2 SNEGSKA (reference sequence). The CDR3 runs 16 residues. DNA of the CDR3: TGCAGTGCTGGTGGAGGGACTAGCGGTTATGAAGAGACCCAGTACTTC. It codes for CSAGGGTSGYEETQYF.